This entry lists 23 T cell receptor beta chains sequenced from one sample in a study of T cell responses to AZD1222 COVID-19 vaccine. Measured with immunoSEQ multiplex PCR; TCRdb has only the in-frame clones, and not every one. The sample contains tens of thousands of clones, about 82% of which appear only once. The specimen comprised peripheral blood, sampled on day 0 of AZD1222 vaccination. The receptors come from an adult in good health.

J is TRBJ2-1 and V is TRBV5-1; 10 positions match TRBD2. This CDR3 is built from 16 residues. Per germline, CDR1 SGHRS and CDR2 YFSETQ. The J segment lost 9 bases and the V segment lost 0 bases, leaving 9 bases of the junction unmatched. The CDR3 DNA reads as TGCGCCAGCAGCTTGGAAGCTAGCGGGGGTAAGGTTGAGCAGTTCTTC. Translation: CASSLEASGGKVEQFF. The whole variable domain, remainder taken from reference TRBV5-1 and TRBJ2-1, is KAGVTQTPRYLIKTRGQQVTLSCSPISGHRSVSWYQQTPGQGLQFLFEYFSETQRNKGNFPGRFSGRQFSNSRSEMNVSTLELGDSALYLCASSLEASGGKVEQFFGPGTRLTVL.

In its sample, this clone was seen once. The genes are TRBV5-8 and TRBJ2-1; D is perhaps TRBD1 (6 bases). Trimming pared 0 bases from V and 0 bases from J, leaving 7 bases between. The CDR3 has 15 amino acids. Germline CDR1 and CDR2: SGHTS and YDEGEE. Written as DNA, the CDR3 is TGTGCCAGCAGCTTGGAACAGGGCTCCTACAATGAGCAGTTCTTC. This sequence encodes CASSLEQGSYNEQFF.

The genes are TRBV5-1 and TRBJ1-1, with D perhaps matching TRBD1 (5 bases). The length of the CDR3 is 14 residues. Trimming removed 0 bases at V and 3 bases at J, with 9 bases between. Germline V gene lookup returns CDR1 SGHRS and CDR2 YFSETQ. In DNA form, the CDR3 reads TGCGCCAGCAGCTTGGGAACAGGATACACTGAAGCTTTCTTT. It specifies CASSLGTGYTEAFF.

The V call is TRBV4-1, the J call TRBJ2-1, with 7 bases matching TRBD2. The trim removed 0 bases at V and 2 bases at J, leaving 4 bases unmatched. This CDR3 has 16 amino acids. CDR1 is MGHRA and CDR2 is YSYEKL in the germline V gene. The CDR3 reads CASSQDPSGTYNEQFF. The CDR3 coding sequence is TGCGCCAGCAGCCAAGACCCCAGCGGGACCTACAATGAGCAGTTCTTC.

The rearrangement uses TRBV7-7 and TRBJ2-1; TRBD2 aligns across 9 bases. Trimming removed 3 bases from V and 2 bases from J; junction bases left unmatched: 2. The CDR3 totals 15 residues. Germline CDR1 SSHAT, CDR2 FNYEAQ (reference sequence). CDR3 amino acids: CASSFLAGAYNEQFF. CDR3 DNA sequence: TGTGCCAGCAGCTTTTTAGCGGGAGCCTACAATGAGCAGTTCTTC.

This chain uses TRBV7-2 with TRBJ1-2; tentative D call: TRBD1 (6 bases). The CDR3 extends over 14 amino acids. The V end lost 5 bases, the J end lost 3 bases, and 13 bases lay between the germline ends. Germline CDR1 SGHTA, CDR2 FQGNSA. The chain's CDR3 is CASSLDSRDYGYTF. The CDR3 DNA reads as TGTGCCAGCAGCCTGGACAGTCGGGACTATGGCTACACCTTC.

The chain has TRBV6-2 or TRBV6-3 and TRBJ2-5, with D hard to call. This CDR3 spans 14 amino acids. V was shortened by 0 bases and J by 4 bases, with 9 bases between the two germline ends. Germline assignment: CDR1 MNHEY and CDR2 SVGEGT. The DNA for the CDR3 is TGTGCCAGCAGTTACTCCGGACGACGAGAGACCCAGTACTTC. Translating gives CASSYSGRRETQYF.

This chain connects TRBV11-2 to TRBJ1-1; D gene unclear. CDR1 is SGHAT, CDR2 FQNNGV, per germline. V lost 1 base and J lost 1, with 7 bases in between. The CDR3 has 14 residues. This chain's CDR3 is CASSLARANTEAFF. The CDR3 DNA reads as TGTGCCAGCAGCTTAGCTAGGGCGAACACTGAAGCTTTCTTT.

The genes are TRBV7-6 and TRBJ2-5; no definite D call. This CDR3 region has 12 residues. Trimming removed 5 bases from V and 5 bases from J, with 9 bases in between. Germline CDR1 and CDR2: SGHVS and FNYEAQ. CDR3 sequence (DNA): TGTGCCAGCAGCCCCATTGGGGAGACCCAGTACTTC. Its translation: CASSPIGETQYF. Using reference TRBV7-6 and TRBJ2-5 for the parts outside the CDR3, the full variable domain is GAGVSQSPRYKVTKRGQDVALRCDPISGHVSLYWYRQALGQGPEFLTYFNYEAQQDKSGLPNDRFSAERPEGSISTLTIQRTEQRDSAMYRCASSPIGETQYFGPGTRLLVL.

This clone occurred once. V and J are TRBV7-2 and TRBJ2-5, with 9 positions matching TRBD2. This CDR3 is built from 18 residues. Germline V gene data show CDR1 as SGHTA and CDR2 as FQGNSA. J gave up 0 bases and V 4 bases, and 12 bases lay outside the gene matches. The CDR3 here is CASSSPTGLAGNQETQYF. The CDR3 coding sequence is TGTGCCAGCAGCTCCCCGACGGGTCTAGCGGGGAACCAAGAGACCCAGTACTTC. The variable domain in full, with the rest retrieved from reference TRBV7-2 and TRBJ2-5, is GAGVSQSPSNKVTEKGKDVELRCDPISGHTALYWYRQSLGQGLEFLIYFQGNSAPDKSGLPSDRFSAERTGGSVSTLTIQRTQQEDSAVYLCASSSPTGLAGNQETQYFGPGTRLLVL.

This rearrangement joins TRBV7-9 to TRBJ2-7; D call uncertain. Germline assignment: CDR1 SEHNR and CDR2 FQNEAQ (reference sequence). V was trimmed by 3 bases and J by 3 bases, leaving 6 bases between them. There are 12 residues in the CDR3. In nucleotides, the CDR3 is TGTGCCAGCAGCTTTGGGGTCTACGAGCAGTACTTC. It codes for CASSFGVYEQYF.

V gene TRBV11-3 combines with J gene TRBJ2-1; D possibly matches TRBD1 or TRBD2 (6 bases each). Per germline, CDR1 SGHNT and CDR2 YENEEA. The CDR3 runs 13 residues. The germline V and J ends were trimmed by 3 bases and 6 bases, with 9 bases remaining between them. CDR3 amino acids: CASSFRGPNEQFF. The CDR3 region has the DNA TGTGCCAGCAGCTTTCGGGGGCCCAATGAGCAGTTCTTC.

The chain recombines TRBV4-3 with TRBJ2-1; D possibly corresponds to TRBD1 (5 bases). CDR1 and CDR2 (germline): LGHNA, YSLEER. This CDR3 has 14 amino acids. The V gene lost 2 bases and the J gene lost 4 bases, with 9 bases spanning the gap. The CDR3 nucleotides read TGCGCCAGCAGCCAACTGGGGCCATACAATGAGCAGTTCTTC. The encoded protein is CASSQLGPYNEQFF.

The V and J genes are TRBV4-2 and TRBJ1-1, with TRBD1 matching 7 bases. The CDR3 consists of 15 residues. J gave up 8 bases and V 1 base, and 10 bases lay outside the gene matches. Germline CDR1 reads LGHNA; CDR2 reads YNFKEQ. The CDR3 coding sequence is TGTGCCAGCAGCCAAGGACGCGAAAAGGACAGGGAAGCTTTCTTT. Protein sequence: CASSQGREKDREAFF.

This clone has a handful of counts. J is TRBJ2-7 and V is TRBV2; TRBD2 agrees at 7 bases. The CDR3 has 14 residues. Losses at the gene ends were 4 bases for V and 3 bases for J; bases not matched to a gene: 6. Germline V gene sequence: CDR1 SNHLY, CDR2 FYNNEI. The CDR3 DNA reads TGTGCCAGCAGTGCCAGCGGGGTCGACTACGAGCAGTACTTC. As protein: CASSASGVDYEQYF.

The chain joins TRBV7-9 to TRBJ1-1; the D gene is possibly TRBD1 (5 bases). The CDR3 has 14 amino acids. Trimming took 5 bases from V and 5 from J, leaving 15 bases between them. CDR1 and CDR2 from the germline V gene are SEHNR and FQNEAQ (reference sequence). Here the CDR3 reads CASSTEGRVTEAFF. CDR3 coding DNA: TGTGCCAGCAGCACCGAGGGCAGGGTAACTGAAGCTTTCTTT. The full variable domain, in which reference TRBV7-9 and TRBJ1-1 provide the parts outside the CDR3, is DTGVSQNPRHKITKRGQNVTFRCDPISEHNRLYWYRQTLGQGPEFLTYFQNEAQLEKSRLLSDRFSAERPKGSFSTLEIQRTEQGDSAMYLCASSTEGRVTEAFFGQGTRLTVV.

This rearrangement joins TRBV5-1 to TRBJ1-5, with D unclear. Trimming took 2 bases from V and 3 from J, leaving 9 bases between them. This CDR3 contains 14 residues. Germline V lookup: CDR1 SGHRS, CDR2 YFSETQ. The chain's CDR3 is CASSLEGHNQPQHF. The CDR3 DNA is TGCGCCAGCAGCTTAGAGGGTCACAATCAGCCCCAGCATTTT.

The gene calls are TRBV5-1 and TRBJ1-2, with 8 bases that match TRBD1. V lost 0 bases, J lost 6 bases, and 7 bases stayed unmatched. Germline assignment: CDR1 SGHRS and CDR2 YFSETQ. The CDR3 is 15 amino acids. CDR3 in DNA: TGCGCCAGCAGCTTGGTGGGGGTACAGGGGGATGGCTACACCTTC. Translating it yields CASSLVGVQGDGYTF.

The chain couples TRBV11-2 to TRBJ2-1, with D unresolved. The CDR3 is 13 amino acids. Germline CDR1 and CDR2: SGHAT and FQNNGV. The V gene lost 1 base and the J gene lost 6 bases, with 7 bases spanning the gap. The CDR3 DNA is TGTGCCAGCAGCTTAGGGGTCCTCAATGAGCAGTTCTTC. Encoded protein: CASSLGVLNEQFF. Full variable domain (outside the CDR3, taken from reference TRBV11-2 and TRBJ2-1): EAGVAQSPRYKIIEKRQSVAFWCNPISGHATLYWYQQILGQGPKLLIQFQNNGVVDDSQLPKDRFSAERLKGVDSTLKIQPAKLEDSAVYLCASSLGVLNEQFFGPGTRLTVL.

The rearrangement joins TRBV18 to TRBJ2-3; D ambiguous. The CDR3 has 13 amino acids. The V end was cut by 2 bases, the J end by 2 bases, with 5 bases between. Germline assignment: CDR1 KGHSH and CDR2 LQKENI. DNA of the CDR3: TGTGCCAGCTCACCAGGCCACACAGATACGCAGTATTTT. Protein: CASSPGHTDTQYF. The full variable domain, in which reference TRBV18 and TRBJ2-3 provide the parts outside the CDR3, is NAGVMQNPRHLVRRRGQEARLRCSPMKGHSHVYWYRQLPEEGLKFMVYLQKENIIDESGMPKERFSAEFPKEGPSILRIQQVVRGDSAAYFCASSPGHTDTQYFGPGTRLTVL.

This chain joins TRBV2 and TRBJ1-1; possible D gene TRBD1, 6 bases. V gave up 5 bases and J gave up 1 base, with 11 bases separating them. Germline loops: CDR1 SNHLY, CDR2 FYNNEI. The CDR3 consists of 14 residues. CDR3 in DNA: TGTGCCAGCAGTATGACAGGTCAGAACACTGAAGCTTTCTTT. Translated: CASSMTGQNTEAFF.

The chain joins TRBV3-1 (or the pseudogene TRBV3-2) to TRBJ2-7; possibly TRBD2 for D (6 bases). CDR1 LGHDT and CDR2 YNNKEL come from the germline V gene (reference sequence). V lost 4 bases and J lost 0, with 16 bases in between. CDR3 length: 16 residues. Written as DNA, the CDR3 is TGTGCCAGCAGCCCAGTAGGTAGCGGCCGCTCCTACGAGCAGTACTTC. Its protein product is CASSPVGSGRSYEQYF.

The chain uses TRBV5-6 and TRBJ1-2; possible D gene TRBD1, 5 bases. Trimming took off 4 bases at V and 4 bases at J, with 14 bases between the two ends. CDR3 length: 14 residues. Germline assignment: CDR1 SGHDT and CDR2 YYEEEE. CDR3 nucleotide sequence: TGTGCCAGCAGCAGCCTTATCGGGGGCTATGGCTACACCTTC. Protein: CASSSLIGGYGYTF.